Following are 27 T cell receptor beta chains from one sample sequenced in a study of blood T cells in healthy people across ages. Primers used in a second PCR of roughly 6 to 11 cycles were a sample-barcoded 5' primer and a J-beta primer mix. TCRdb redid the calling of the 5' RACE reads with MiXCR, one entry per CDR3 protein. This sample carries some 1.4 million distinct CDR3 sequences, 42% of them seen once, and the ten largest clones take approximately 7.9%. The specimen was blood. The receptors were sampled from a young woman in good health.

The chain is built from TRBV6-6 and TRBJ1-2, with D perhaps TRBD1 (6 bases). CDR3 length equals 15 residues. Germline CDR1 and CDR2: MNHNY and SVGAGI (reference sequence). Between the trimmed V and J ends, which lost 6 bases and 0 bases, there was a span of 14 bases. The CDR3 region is CASRSTDSSNYGYTF. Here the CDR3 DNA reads TGTGCCAGCAGGTCAACGGACAGTTCTAACTATGGCTACACCTTC.

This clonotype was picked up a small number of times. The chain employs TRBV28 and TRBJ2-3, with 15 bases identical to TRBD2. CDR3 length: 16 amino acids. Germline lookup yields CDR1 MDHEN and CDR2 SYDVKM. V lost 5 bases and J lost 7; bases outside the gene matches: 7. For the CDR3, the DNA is TGTGCCAGCAGTCCCGGGACTAGCGGGGGGACGCATACGCAGTATTTT. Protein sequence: CASSPGTSGGTHTQYF. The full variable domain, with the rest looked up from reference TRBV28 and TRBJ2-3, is DVKVTQSSRYLVKRTGEKVFLECVQDMDHENMFWYRQDPGLGLRLIYFSYDVKMKEKGDIPEGYSVSREKKERFSLILESASTNQTSMYLCASSPGTSGGTHTQYFGPGTRLTVL.

The CDR3 here is CASRRGGTSGLNEQFF. CDR3 bases: TGTGCCAGCCGTCGTGGGGGGACTAGCGGCCTCAATGAGCAGTTCTTC. The chain combines TRBV6-5 with TRBJ2-1, with 11 bases that match TRBD2. The ends lost 8 bases at V and 6 bases at J; junction bases unmatched: 12. This CDR3 contains 16 residues. Germline assignment: CDR1 MNHEY and CDR2 SVGAGI.

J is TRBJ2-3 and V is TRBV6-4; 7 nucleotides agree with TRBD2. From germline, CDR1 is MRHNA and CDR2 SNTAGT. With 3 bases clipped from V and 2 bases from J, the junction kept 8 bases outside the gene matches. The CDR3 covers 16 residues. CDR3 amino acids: CASSDLGGSNTDTQYF. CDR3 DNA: TGTGCCAGCAGTGATCTAGGCGGGAGTAACACAGATACGCAGTATTTT.

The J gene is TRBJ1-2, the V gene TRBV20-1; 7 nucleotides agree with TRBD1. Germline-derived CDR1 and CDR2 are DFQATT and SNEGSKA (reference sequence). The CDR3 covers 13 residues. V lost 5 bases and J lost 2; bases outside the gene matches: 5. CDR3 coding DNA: TGCAGTGCTGAGACAGGGAAGAACTATGGCTACACCTTC. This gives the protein CSAETGKNYGYTF.

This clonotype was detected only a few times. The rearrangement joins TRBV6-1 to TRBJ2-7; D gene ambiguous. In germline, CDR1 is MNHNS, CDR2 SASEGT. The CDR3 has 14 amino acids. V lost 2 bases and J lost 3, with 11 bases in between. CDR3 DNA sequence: TGTGCCAGCAGTGAATACGTGGGTAACTACGAGCAGTACTTC. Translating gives CASSEYVGNYEQYF.

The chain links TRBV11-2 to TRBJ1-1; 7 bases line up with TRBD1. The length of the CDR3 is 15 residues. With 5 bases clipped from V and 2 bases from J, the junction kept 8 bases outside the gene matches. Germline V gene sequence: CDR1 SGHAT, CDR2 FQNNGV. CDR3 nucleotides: TGTGCCAGCAGCCACTCCGGGACAGCAAACACTGAAGCTTTCTTT. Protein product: CASSHSGTANTEAFF.

CDR3 nucleotides: TGCAGTGCGTTCGGATCGCAAGAGACCCAGTACTTC. Translation gives CSAFGSQETQYF. This sequence joins TRBV20-1 and TRBJ2-5, with D uncertain. Germline V gene data show CDR1 as DFQATT and CDR2 as SNEGSKA (reference sequence). V lost 6 bases and J lost 2, with 10 bases in between. This CDR3 comprises 12 residues.

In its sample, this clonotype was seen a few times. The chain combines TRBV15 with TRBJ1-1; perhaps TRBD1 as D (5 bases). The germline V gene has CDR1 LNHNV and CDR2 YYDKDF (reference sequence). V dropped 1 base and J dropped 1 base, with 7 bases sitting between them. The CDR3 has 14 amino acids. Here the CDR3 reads CATSRGQTNTEAFF. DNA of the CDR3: TGTGCCACCAGCAGAGGACAGACGAACACTGAAGCTTTCTTT.

CDR3 coding DNA: TGCAGTGCTAGAGGGGGGCAGCTGTCCTACGAGCAGTACTTC. Residues: CSARGGQLSYEQYF. This chain joins TRBV20-1 and TRBJ2-7; TRBD1 is a possible D gene (6 bases). The germline CDR1 and CDR2 sequences are DFQATT and SNEGSKA (reference sequence). Trimming took off 1 base at V and 1 base at J, with 11 bases between the two ends. There are 14 residues in the CDR3.

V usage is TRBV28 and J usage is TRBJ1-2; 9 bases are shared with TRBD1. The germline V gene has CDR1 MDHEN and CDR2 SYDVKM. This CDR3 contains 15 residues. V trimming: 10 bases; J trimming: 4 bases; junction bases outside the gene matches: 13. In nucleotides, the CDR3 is TGTGCCACCCGCCCAACAGGGGGCGGTGGCTATGGCTACACCTTC. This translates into CATRPTGGGGYGYTF.

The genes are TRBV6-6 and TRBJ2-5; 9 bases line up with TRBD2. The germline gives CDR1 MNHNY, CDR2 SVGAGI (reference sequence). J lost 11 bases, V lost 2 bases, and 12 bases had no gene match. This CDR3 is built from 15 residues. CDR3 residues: CASSYISGRWNEQYF. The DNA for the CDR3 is TGTGCCAGCAGTTACATTAGCGGGAGATGGAATGAGCAGTACTTC.

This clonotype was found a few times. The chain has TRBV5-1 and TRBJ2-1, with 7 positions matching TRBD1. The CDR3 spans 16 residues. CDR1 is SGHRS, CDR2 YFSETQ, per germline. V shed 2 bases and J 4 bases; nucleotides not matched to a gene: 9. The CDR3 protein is CASSLATGSMYNEQFF. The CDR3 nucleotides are TGCGCCAGCAGCTTAGCGACAGGGTCGATGTACAATGAGCAGTTCTTC.

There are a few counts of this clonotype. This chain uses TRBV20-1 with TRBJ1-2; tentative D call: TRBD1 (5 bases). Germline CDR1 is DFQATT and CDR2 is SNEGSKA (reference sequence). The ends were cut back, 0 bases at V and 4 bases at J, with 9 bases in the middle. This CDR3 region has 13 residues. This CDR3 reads CSARDTGSYGYTF. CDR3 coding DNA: TGCAGTGCTAGAGATACAGGCTCCTATGGCTACACCTTC.

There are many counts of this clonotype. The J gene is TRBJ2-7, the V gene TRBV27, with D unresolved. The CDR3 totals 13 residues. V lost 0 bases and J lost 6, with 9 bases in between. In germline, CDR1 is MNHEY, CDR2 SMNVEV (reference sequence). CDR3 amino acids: CASSLSLLGEQYF. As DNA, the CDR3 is TGTGCCAGCAGTTTATCGCTCCTGGGCGAGCAGTACTTC.

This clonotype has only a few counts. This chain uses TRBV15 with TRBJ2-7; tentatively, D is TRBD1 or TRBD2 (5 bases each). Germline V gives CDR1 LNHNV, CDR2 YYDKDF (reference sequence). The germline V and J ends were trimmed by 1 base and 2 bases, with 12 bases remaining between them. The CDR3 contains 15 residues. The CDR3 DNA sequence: TGTGCCACCAGCAGAGTGGGGACGGCAACCTACGAGCAGTACTTC. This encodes CATSRVGTATYEQYF.

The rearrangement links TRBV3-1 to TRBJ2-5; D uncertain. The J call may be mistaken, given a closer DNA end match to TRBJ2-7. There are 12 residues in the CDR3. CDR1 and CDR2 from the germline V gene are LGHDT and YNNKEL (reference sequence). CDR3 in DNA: TGTGCCAGCAGCCAAGGGTTTTCCGAGCAGTACTTC. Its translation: CASSQGFSEQYF.

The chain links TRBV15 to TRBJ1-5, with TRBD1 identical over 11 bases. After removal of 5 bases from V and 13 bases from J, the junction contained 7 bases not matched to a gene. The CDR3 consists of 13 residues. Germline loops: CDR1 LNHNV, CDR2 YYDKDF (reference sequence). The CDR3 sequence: CATSGDRGSTQHF. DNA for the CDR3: TGTGCCACCAGCGGGGACAGGGGGTCAACGCAGCATTTT.

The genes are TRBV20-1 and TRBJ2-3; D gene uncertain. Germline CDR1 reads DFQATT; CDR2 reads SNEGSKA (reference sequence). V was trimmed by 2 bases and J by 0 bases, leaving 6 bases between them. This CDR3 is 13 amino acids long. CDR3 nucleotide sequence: TGCAGTGCTAGACAGCTTAGCACAGATACGCAGTATTTT. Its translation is CSARQLSTDTQYF.

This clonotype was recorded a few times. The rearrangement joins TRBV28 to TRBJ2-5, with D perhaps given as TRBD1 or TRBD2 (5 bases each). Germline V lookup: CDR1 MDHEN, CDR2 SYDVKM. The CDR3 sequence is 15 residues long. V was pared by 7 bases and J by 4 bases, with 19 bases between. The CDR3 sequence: CASTRTGTALETQYF. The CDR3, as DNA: TGTGCCAGCACCCGAACCGGGACGGCCTTAGAGACCCAGTACTTC.

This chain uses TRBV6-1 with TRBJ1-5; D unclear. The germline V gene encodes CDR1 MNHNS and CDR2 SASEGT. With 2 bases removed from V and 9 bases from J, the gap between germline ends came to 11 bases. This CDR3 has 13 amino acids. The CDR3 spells CASSENGLGPQHF. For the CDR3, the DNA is TGTGCCAGCAGTGAAAACGGCCTCGGGCCCCAGCATTTT.

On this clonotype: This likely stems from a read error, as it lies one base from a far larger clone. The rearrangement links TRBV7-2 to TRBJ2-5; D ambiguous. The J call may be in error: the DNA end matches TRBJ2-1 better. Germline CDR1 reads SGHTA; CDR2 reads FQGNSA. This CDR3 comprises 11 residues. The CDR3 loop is CASRGQETQFF. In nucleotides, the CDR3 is TGTGCCAGCAGGGGTCAAGAGACCCAGTTCTTC.

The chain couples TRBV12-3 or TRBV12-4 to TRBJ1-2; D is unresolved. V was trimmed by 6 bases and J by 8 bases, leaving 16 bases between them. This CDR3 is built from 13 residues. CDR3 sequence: CASRRASTGGYTF. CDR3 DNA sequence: TGTGCCAGCAGGCGGGCCTCGACTGGGGGCTACACCTTC.

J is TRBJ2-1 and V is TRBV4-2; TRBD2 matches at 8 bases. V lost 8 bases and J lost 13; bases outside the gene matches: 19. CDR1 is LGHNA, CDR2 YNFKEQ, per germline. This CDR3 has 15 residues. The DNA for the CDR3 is TGTGCCAGCGGACCGGCACTAGCGGCAGGAGAGACCCAGTTCTTC. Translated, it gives CASGPALAAGETQFF.

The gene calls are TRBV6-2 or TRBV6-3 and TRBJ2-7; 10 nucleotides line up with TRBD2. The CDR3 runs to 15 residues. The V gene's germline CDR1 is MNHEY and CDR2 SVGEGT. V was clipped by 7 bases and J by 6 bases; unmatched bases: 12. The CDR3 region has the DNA TGTGCCAGCACCCACGGGCTAGCGGGAGCGACCGAGCAGTACTTC. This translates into CASTHGLAGATEQYF.

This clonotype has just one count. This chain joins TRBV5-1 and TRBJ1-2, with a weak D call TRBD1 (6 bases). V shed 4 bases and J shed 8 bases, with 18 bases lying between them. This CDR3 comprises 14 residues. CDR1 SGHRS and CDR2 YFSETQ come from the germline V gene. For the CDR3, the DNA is TGCGCCAGCAGCCCGACTACAGGGTTGAGGGGCTACACCTTC. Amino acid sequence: CASSPTTGLRGYTF.

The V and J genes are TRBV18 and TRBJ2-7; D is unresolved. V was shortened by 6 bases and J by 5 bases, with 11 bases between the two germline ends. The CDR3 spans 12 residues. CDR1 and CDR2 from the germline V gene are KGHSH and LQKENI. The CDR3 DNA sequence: TGTGCCAGCTCCCCGGTCGACCACGAGCAGTACTTC. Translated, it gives CASSPVDHEQYF.